This TCR beta chain is from a study of cytomegalovirus exposure and HLA in healthy donors. Trimming removed 5 bases from V and 1 base from J; junction bases left unmatched: 6. Germline loops: CDR1 MNHEY, CDR2 SVGAGI. The CDR3 is made up of 15 amino acids. The study ran its PCR with 60 Vbeta and 13 Jbeta primers. TCRdb's table, derived via immunoSEQ multiplex PCR, lists solely in-frame clones and lacks some. The repertoire holds some 180,000 clones, around 81% seen once, with under 2% in the top ten. Sequenced material: PBMCs. This TCR derives from a man aged 30 to 45 in good health and CMV-seronegative. This chain links TRBV6-5 with TRBJ1-1; 8 nucleotides line up with TRBD1. The CDR3 protein is CASSPTGQANTEAFF. The CDR3 DNA follows: TGTGCCAGCAGTCCTACGGGACAGGCGAACACTGAAGCTTTCTTT.